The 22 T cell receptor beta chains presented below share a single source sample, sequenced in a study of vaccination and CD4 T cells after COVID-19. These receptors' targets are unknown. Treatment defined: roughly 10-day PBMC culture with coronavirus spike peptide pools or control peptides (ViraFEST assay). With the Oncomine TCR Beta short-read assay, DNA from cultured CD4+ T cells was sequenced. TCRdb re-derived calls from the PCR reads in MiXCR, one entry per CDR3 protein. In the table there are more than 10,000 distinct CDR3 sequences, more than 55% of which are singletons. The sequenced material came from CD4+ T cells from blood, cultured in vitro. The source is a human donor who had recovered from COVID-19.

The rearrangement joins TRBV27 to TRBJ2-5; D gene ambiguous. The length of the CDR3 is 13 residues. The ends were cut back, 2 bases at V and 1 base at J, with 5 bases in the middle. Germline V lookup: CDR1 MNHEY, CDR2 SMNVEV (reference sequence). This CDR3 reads CASSLRAQETQYF. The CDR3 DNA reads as TGTGCCAGCAGTTTAAGGGCCCAAGAGACCCAGTACTTC.

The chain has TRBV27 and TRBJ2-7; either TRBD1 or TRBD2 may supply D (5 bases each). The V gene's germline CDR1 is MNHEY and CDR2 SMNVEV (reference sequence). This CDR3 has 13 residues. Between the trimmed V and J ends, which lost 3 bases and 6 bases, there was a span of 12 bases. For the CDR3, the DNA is TGTGCCAGCAGTTTCTGGGGGACGGGCGAGCAGTACTTC. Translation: CASSFWGTGEQYF.

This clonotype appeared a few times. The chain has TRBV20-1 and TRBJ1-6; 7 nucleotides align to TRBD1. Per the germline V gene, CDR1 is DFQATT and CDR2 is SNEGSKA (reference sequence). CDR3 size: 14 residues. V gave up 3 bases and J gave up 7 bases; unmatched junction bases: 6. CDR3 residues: CSARGQKGNSPLHF. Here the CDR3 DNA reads TGCAGTGCTAGGGGACAGAAGGGCAATTCACCCCTCCACTTT.

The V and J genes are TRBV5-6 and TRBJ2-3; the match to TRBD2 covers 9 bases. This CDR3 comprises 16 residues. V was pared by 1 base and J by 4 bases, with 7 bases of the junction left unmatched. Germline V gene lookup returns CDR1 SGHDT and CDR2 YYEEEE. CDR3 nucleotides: TGTGCCAGCAGCTTGATGGCGGGAGGGCCAGCAGATACGCAGTATTTT. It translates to CASSLMAGGPADTQYF.

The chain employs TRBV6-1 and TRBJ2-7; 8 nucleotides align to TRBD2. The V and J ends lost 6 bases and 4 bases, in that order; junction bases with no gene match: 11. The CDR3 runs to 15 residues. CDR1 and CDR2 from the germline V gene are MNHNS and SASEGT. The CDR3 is CASSPETGGSYEQYF. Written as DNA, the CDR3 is TGTGCCAGCAGCCCCGAGACGGGAGGGAGTTACGAGCAGTACTTC.

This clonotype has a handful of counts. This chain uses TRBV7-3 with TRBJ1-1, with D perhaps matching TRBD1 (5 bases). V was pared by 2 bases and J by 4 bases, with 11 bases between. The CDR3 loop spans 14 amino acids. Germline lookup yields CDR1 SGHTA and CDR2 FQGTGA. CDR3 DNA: TGTGCCAGCAGCTTATTGGGGCCCCGCACTGAAGCTTTCTTT. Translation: CASSLLGPRTEAFF. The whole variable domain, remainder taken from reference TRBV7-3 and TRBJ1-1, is GAGVSQTPSNKVTEKGKYVELRCDPISGHTALYWYRQSLGQGPEFLIYFQGTGAADDSGLPNDRFFAVRPEGSVSTLKIQRTERGDSAVYLCASSLLGPRTEAFFGQGTRLTVV.

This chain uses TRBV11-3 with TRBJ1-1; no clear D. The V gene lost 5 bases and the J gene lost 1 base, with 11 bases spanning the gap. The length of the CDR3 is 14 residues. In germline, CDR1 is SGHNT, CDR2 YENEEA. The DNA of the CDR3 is TGTGCCAGCAGCCTGGGCGGGAGGAACACTGAAGCTTTCTTT. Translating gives CASSLGGRNTEAFF.

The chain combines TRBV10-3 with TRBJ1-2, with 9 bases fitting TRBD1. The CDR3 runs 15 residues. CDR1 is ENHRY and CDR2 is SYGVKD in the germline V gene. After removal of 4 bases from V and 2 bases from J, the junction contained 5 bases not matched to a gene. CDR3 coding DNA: TGTGCCATCAGTGGGCCGACAGGGGGGAACTATGGCTACACCTTC. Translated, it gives CAISGPTGGNYGYTF.

The CDR3 DNA follows: TGTGCCAGCAACGAGCGGGATGGACCCCAAGAGACCCAGTACTTC. Translated: CASNERDGPQETQYF. The chain employs TRBV2 and TRBJ2-5; 7 positions match TRBD2. This CDR3 region has 15 residues. With V trimmed by 7 bases and J by 1 base, 9 bases remained unmatched. Germline-derived CDR1 and CDR2 are SNHLY and FYNNEI. The full variable domain, in which reference TRBV2 and TRBJ2-5 provide the parts outside the CDR3, is EPEVTQTPSHQVTQMGQEVILRCVPISNHLYFYWYRQILGQKVEFLVSFYNNEISEKSEIFDDQFSVERPDGSNFTLKIRSTKLEDSAMYFCASNERDGPQETQYFGPGTRLLVL.

The CDR3 nucleotides are TGCAGTGCTAGAGATTTCGCGGGACCCCAGAACACTGAAGCTTTCTTT. Translating gives CSARDFAGPQNTEAFF. The V call is TRBV20-1, the J call TRBJ1-1; D possibly corresponds to TRBD1 (5 bases). V was shortened by 0 bases and J by 1 base, with 15 bases between the two germline ends. This CDR3 contains 16 residues. CDR1 and CDR2 from the germline V gene are DFQATT and SNEGSKA (reference sequence).

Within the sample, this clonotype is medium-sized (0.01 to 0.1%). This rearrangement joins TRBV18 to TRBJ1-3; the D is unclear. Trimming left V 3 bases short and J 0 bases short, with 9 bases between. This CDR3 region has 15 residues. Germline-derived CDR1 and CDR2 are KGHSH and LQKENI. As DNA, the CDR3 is TGTGCCAGCTCACCCACGACGGCCTCTGGAAACACCATATATTTT. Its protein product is CASSPTTASGNTIYF.

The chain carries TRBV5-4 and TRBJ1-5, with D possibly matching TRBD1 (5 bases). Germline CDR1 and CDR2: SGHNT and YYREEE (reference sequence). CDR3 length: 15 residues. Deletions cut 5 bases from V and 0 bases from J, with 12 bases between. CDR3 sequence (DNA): TGTGCCAGCAGTCCCGGGACGAGTAGCAATCAGCCCCAGCATTTT. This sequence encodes CASSPGTSSNQPQHF.

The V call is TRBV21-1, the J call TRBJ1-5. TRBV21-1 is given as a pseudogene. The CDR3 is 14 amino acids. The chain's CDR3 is CASRPKQNNQPQHF. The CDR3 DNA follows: TGTGCCAGCAGACCTAAACAAAACAATCAGCCCCAGCATTTT.

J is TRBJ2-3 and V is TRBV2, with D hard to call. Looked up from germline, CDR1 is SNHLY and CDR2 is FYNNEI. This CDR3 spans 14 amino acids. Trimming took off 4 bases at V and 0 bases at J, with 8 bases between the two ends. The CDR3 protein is CASSVGGSTDTQYF. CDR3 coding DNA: TGTGCCAGCAGTGTGGGCGGTAGCACAGATACGCAGTATTTT.

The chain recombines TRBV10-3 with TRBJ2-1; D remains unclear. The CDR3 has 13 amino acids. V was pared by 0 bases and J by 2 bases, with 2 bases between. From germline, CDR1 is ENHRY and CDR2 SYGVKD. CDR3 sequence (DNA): TGTGCCATCAGTGAGTCCACCTACAATGAGCAGTTCTTC. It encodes CAISESTYNEQFF.

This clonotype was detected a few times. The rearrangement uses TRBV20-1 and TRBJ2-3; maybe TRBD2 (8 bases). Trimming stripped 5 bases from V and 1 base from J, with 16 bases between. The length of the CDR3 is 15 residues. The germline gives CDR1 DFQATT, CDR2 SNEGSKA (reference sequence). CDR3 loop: CSAEGASGRTDTQYF. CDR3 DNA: TGCAGTGCTGAGGGGGCTAGCGGGCGCACAGATACGCAGTATTTT.

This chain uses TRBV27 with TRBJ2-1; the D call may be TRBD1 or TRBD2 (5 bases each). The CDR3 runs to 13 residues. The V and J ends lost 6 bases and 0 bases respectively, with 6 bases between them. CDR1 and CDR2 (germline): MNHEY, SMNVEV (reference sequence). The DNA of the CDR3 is TGTGCCAGCAGGGGGGACTCCTACAATGAGCAGTTCTTC. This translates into CASRGDSYNEQFF.

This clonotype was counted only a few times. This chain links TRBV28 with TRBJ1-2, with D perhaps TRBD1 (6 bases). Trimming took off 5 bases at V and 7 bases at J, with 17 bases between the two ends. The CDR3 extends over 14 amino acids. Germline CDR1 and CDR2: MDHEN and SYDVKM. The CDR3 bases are TGTGCCAGCAGTCCCGCACAGGGAAGGCTTGGCTACACCTTC. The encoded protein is CASSPAQGRLGYTF.

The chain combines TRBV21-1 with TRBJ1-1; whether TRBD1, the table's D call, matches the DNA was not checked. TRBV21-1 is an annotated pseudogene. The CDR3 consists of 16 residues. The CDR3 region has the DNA TGTGCCAGCAGCAAAGGAACGGGACAGGGGGTTACTGAAGCTTTCTTT. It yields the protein CASSKGTGQGVTEAFF.

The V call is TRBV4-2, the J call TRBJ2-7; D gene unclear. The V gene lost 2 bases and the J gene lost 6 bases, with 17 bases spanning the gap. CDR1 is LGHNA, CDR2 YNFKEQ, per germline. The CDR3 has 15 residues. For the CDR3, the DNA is TGTGCCAGCAGCCAAAGGATTTCCGAAGGGTCCGAGCAGTACTTC. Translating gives CASSQRISEGSEQYF.

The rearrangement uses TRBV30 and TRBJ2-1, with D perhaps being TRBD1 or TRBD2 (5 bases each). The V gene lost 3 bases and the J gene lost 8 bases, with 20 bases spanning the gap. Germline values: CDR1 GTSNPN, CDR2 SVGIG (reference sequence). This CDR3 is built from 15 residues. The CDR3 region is CAWRHPGTTVHEQFF. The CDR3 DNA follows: TGTGCCTGGAGACATCCAGGGACGACGGTCCATGAGCAGTTCTTC.

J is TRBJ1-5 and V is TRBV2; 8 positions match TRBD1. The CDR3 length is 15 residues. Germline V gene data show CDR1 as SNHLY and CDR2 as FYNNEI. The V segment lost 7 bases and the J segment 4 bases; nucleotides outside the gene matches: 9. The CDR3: CASTQGTGANQPQHF. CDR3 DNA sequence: TGTGCCAGCACCCAAGGGACAGGAGCTAATCAGCCCCAGCATTTT.